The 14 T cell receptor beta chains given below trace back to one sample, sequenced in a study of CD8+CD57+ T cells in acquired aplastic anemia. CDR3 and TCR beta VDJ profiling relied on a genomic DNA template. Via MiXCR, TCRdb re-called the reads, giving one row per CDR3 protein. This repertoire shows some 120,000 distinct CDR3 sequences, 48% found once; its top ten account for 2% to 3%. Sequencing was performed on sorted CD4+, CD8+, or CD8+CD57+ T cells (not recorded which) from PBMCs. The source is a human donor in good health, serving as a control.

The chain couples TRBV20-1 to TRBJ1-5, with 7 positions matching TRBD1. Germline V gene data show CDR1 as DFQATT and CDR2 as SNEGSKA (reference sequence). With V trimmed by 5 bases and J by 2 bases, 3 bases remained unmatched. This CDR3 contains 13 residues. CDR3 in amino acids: CSAVRGGNQPQHF. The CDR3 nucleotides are TGCAGTGCTGTCAGGGGGGGCAATCAGCCCCAGCATTTT.

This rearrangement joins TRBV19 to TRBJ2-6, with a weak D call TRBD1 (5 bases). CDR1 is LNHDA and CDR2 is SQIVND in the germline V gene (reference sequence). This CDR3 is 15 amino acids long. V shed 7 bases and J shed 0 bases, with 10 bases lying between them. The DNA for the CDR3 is TGTGCCAGTACGTCAGGGAACTCTGGGGCCAACGTCCTGACTTTC. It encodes CASTSGNSGANVLTF.

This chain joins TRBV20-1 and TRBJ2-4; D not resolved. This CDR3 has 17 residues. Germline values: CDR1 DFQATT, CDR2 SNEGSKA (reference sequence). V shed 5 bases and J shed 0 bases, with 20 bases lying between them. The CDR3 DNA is TGCAGTGCTGACCATGACCAGTTTCAACTAGCCAAAAACATTCAGTACTTC. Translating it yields CSADHDQFQLAKNIQYF.

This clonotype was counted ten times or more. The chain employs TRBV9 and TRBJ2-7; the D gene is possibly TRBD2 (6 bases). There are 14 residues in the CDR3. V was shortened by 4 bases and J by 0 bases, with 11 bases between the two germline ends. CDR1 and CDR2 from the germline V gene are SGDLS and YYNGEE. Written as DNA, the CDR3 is TGTGCCAGCAGCAAACGGGGGAGCTCCTACGAGCAGTACTTC. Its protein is CASSKRGSSYEQYF. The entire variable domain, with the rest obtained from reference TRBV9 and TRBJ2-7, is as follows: DSGVTQTPKHLITATGQRVTLRCSPRSGDLSVYWYQQSLDQGLQFLIQYYNGEERAKGNILERFSAQQFPDLHSELNLSSLELGDSALYFCASSKRGSSYEQYFGPGTRLTVT.

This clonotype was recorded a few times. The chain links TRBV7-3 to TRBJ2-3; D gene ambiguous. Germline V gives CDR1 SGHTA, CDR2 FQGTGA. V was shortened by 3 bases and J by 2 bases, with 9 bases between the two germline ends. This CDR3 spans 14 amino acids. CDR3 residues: CASSLDSHTDTQYF. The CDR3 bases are TGTGCCAGCAGCTTGGATTCGCACACAGATACGCAGTATTTT.

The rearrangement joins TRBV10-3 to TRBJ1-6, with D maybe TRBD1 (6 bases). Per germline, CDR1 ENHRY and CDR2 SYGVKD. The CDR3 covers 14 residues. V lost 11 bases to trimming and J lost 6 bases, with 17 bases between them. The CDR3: CAGNRDTINSPLHF. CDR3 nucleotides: TGTGCCGGGAACCGGGACACGATTAATTCACCCCTCCACTTT.

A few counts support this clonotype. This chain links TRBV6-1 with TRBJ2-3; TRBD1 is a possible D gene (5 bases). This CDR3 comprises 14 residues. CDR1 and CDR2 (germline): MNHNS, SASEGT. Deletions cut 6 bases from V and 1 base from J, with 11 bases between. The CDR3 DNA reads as TGTGCCAGCAGATCTTCGACAGGCACAGATACGCAGTATTTT. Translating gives CASRSSTGTDTQYF.

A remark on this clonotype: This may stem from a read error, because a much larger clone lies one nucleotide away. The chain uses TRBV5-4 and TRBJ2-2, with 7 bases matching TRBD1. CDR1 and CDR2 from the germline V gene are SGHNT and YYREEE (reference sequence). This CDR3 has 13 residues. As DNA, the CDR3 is TGTGCCATGGGACAGTTGAACACCGGGGAGCTGTCTTTT. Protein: CAMGQLNTGELSF.

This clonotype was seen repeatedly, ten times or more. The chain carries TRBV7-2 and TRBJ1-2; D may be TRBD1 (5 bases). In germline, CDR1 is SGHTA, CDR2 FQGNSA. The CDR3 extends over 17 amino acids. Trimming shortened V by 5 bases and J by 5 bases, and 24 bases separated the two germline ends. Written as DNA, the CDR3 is TGTGCCAGCAGCGTTAGCGGGGTCGGACACGTGCGTTATGGCTACACCTTC. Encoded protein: CASSVSGVGHVRYGYTF.

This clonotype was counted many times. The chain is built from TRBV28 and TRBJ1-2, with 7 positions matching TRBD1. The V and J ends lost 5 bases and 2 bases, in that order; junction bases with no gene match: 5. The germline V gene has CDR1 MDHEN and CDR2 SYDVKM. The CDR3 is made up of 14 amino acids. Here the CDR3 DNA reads TGTGCCAGCAGTACAGGGGCGAGGAACTATGGCTACACCTTC. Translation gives CASSTGARNYGYTF.

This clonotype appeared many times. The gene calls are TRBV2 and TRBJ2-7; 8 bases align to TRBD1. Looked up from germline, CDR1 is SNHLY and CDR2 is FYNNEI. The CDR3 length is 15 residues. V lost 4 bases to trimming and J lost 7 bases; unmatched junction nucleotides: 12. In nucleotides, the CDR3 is TGTGCCAGCAGTGTTGGGACAGGAGTGTACGAAGAGCAGTACTTC. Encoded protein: CASSVGTGVYEEQYF.

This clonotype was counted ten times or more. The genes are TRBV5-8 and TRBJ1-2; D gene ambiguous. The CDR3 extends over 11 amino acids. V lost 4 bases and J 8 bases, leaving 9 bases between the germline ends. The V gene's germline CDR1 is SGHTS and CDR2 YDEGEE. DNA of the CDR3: TGTGCCAGCAGCAGAGGAGAAGGCTACACCTTC. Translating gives CASSRGEGYTF.

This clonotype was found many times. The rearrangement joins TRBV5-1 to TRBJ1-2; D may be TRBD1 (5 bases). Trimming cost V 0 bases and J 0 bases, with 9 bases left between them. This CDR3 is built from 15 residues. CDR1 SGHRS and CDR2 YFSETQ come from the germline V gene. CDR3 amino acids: CASSLVGTSNYGYTF. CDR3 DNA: TGCGCCAGCAGCTTGGTAGGGACGTCTAACTATGGCTACACCTTC.

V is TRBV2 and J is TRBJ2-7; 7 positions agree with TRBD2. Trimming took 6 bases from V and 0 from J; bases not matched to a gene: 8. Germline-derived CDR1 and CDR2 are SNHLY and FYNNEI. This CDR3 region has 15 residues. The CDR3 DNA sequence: TGTGCCAGCAGCCGGACGGGCGGGGGCTCCTACGAGCAGTACTTC. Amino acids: CASSRTGGGSYEQYF.